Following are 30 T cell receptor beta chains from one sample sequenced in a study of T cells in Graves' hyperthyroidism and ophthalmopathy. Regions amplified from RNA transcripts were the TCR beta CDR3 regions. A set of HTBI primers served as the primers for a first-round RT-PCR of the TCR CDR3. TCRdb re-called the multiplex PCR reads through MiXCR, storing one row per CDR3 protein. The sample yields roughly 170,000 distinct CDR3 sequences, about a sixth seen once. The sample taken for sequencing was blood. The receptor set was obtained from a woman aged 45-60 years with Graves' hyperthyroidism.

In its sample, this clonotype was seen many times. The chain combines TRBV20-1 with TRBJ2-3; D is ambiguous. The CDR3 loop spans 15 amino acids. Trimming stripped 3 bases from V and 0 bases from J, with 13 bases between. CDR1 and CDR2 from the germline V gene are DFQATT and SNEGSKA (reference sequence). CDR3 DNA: TGCAGTGCTAGTAGTGCTAGGTCCAGCACAGATACGCAGTATTTT. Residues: CSASSARSSTDTQYF.

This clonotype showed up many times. CDR3 region: CSARPETSGTYNEQFF. The CDR3 DNA reads TGCAGTGCTAGACCAGAGACTAGCGGAACCTACAATGAGCAGTTCTTC. The V call is TRBV20-1, the J call TRBJ2-1, with 9 bases aligning to TRBD2. This CDR3 comprises 16 residues. V gave up 2 bases and J gave up 2 bases; unmatched junction bases: 7. Germline V gene data show CDR1 as DFQATT and CDR2 as SNEGSKA (reference sequence).

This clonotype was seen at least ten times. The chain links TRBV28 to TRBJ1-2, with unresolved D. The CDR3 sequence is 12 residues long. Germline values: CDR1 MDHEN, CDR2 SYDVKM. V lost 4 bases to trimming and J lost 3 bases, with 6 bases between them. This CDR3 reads CASSYPHYGYTF. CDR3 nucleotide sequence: TGTGCCAGCAGTTACCCCCACTATGGCTACACCTTC.

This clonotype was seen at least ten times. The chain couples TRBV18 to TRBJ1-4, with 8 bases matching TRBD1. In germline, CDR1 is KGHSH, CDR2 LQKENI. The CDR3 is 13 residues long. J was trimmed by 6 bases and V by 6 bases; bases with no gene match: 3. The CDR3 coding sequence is TGTGCCAGCTCGGACAGGGAGGATGAAAAACTGTTTTTT. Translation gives CASSDREDEKLFF.

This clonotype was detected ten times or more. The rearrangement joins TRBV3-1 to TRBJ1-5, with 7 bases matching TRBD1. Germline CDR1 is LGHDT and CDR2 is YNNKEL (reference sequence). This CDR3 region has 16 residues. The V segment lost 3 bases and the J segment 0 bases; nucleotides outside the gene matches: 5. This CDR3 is CASSHGTAFSNQPQHF. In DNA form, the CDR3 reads TGTGCCAGCAGCCACGGGACAGCCTTTAGCAATCAGCCCCAGCATTTT.

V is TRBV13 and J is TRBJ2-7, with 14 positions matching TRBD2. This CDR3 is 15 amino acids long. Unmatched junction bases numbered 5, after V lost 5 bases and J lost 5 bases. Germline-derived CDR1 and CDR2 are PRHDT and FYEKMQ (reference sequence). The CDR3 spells CASSRQTSGGDEQYF. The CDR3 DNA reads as TGTGCCAGCAGCCGGCAGACTAGCGGGGGGGACGAGCAGTACTTC. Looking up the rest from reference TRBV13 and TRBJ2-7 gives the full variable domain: AAGVIQSPRHLIKEKRETATLKCYPIPRHDTVYWYQQGPGQDPQFLISFYEKMQSDKGSIPDRFSAQQFSDYHSELNMSSLELGDSALYFCASSRQTSGGDEQYFGPGTRLTVT.

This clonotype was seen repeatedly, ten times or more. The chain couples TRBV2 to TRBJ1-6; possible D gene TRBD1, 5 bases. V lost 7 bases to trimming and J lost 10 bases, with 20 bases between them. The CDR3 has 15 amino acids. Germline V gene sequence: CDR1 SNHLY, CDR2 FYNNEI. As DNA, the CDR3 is TGTGCCAGCATTTGGGGGACCGGGCCAGGGTCACCCCTCCACTTT. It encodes CASIWGTGPGSPLHF.

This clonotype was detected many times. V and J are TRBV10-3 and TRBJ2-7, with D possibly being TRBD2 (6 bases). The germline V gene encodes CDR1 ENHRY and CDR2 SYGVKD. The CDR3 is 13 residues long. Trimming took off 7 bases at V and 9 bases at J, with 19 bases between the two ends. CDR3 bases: TGTGCCATCAAAGGAGGGCTTTACGCGGTGCAGTACTTC. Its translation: CAIKGGLYAVQYF.

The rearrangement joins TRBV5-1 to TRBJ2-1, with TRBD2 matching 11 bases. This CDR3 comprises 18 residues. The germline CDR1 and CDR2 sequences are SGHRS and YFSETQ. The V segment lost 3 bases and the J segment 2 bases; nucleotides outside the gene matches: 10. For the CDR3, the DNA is TGCGCCAGCAGCTCCCCCAAGACTAGCGGGGTCACCTACAATGAGCAGTTCTTC. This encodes CASSSPKTSGVTYNEQFF.

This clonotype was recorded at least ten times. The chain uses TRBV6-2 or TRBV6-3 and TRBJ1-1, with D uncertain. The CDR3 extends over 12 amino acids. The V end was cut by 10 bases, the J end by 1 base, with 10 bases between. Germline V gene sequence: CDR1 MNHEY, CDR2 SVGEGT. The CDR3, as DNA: TGTGCCACGCAGATCGGGAACACTGAAGCTTTCTTT. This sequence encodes CATQIGNTEAFF.

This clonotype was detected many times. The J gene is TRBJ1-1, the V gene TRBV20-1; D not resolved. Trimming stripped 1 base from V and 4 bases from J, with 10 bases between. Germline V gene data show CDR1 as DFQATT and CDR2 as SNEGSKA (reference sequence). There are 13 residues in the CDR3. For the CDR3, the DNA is TGCAGTGCTAGAGGGATGACCACCACTGAAGCTTTCTTT. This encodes CSARGMTTTEAFF.

This CDR3 reads CASSQIRGEAFF. In nucleotides, the CDR3 is TGTGCCAGCAGCCAAATCAGGGGTGAAGCTTTCTTT. The rearrangement uses TRBV3-1 and TRBJ1-1, with a tentative D call TRBD1 (6 bases). Germline CDR1 reads LGHDT; CDR2 reads YNNKEL (reference sequence). The CDR3 consists of 12 residues. The V gene lost 2 bases and the J gene lost 7 bases, with 8 bases spanning the gap.

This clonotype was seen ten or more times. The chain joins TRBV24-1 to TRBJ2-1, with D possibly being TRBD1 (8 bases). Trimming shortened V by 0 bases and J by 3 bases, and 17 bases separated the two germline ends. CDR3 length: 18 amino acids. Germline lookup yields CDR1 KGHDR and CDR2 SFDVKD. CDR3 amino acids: CATSDLRSSGQGYNEQFF. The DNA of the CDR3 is TGTGCCACCAGTGATTTGAGGTCTAGCGGACAGGGCTACAATGAGCAGTTCTTC.

In DNA, the CDR3 is TGTGCCAGTAGTACATGGAATAGTGACAGCCGCTACGAGCAGTACTTC. This translates into CASSTWNSDSRYEQYF. The chain couples TRBV19 to TRBJ2-7; perhaps TRBD1 as D (5 bases). Germline V lookup: CDR1 LNHDA, CDR2 SQIVND (reference sequence). The CDR3 covers 16 residues. Between the trimmed V and J ends, which lost 4 bases and 3 bases, there was a span of 19 bases.

The CDR3 here is CSALRLSYNEQFF. In DNA form, the CDR3 reads TGCAGTGCCCTCAGATTGTCCTACAATGAGCAGTTCTTC. This rearrangement joins TRBV20-1 to TRBJ2-1, with D unclear. This CDR3 has 13 residues. Trimming removed 6 bases from V and 1 base from J, with 10 bases in between. Germline CDR1 and CDR2: DFQATT and SNEGSKA (reference sequence).

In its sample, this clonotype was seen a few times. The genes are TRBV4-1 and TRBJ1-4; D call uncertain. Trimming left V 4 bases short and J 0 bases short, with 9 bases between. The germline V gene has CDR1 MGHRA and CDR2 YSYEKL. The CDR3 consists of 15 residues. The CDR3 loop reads CASSPKAATNEKLFF. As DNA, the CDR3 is TGCGCCAGCAGCCCAAAGGCGGCAACTAATGAAAAACTGTTTTTT.

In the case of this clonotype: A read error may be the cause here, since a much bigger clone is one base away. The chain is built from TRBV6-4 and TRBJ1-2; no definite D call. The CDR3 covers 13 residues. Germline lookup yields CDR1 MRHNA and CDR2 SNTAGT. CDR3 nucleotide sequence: TGTGCCAGCAGTTACATGCCAGGTCTTGGCTGCACCTTC. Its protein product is CASSYMPGLGCTF.

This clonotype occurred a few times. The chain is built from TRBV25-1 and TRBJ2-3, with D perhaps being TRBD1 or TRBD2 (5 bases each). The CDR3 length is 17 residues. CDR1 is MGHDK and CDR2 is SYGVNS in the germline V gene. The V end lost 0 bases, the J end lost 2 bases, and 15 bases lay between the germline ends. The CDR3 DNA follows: TGTGCCAGCAGTGAATATATACCAGGGAGATACACAGATACGCAGTATTTT. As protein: CASSEYIPGRYTDTQYF.

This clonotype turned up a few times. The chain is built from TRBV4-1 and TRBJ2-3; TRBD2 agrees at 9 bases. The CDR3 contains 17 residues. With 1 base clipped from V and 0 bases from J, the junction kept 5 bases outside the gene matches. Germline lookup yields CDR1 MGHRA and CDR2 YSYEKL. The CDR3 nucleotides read TGCGCCAGCAGCCAAGGCCTAGCGGGGTCCAGCACAGATACGCAGTATTTT. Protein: CASSQGLAGSSTDTQYF.

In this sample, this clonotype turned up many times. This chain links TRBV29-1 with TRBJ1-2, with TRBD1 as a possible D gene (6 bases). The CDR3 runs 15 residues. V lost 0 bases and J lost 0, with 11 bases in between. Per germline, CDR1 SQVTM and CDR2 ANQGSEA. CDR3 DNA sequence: TGCAGCGTTGAAGAGGTGGGGGGCACTAACTATGGCTACACCTTC. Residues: CSVEEVGGTNYGYTF.

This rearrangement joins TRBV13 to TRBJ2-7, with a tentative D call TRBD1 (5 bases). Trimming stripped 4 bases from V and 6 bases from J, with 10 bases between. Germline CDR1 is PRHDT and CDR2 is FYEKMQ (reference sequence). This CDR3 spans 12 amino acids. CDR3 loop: CASSSWTSEQYF. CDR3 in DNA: TGTGCCAGCAGCTCCTGGACATCCGAGCAGTACTTC.

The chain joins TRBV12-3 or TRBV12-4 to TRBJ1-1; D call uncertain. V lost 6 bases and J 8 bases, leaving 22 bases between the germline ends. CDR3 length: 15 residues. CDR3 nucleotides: TGTGCCAGCAGGAGGAACTACGGGGTTAGAGGGGAAGCTTTCTTT. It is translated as CASRRNYGVRGEAFF.

This CDR3 reads CSVVPGAKIYGYTF. The DNA of the CDR3 is TGCAGCGTTGTGCCAGGGGCCAAGATCTATGGCTACACCTTC. The gene calls are TRBV29-1 and TRBJ1-2; maybe TRBD1 (6 bases). The ends were cut back, 4 bases at V and 4 bases at J, with 16 bases in the middle. Germline loops: CDR1 SQVTM, CDR2 ANQGSEA. This CDR3 has 14 amino acids.

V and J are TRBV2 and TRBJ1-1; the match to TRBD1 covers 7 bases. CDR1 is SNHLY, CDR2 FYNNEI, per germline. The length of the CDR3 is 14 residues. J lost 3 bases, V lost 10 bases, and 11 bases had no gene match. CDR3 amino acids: CATQERGLDTEAFF. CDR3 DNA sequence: TGTGCCACCCAGGAAAGGGGGCTGGACACTGAAGCTTTCTTT.

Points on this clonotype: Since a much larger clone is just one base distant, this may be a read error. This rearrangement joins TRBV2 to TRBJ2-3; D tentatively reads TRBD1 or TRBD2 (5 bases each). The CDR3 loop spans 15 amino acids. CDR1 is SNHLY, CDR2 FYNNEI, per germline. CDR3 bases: TGTGCCAGCTCACCACCCGGGGCCAGCATAGATACGCAGTATTTT. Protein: CASSPPGASIDTQYF. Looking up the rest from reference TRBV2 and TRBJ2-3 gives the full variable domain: EPEVTQTPSHQVTQMGQEVILRCVPISNHLYFYWYRQILGQKVEFLVSFYNNEISEKSEIFDDQFSVERPDGSNFTLKIRSTKLEDSAMYFCASSPPGASIDTQYFGPGTRLTVL.

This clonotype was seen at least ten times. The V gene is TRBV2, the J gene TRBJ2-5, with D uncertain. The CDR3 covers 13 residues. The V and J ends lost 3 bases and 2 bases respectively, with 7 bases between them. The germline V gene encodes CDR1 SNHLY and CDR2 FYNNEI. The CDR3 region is CASSDGPQETQYF. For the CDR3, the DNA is TGTGCCAGCAGTGACGGGCCGCAAGAGACCCAGTACTTC.

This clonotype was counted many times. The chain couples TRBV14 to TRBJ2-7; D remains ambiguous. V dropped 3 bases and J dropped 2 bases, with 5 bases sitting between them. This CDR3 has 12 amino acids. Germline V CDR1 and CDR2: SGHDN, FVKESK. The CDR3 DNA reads TGTGCCAGCAGCCACGTCACCTACGAGCAGTACTTC. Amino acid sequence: CASSHVTYEQYF.

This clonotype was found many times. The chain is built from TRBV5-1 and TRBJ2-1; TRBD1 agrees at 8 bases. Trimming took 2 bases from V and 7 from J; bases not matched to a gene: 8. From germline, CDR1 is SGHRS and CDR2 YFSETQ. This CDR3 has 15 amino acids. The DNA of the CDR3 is TGCGCCAGCAGCTTAGGAGACAGGGGTACGAATGAGCAGTTCTTC. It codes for CASSLGDRGTNEQFF.

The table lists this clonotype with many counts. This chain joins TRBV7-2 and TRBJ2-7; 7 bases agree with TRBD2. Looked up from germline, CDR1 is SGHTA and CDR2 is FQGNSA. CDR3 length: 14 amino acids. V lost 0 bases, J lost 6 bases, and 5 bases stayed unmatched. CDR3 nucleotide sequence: TGTGCCAGCAGCTTAGCGGGGGGGGATGGCGAGCAGTACTTC. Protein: CASSLAGGDGEQYF.

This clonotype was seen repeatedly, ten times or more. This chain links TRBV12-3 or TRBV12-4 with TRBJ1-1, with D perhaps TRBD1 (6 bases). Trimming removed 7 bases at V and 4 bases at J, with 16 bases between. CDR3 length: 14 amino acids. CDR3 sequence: CASIPGTRTTEAFF. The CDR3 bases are TGTGCCAGCATTCCCGGGACACGGACCACTGAAGCTTTCTTT.